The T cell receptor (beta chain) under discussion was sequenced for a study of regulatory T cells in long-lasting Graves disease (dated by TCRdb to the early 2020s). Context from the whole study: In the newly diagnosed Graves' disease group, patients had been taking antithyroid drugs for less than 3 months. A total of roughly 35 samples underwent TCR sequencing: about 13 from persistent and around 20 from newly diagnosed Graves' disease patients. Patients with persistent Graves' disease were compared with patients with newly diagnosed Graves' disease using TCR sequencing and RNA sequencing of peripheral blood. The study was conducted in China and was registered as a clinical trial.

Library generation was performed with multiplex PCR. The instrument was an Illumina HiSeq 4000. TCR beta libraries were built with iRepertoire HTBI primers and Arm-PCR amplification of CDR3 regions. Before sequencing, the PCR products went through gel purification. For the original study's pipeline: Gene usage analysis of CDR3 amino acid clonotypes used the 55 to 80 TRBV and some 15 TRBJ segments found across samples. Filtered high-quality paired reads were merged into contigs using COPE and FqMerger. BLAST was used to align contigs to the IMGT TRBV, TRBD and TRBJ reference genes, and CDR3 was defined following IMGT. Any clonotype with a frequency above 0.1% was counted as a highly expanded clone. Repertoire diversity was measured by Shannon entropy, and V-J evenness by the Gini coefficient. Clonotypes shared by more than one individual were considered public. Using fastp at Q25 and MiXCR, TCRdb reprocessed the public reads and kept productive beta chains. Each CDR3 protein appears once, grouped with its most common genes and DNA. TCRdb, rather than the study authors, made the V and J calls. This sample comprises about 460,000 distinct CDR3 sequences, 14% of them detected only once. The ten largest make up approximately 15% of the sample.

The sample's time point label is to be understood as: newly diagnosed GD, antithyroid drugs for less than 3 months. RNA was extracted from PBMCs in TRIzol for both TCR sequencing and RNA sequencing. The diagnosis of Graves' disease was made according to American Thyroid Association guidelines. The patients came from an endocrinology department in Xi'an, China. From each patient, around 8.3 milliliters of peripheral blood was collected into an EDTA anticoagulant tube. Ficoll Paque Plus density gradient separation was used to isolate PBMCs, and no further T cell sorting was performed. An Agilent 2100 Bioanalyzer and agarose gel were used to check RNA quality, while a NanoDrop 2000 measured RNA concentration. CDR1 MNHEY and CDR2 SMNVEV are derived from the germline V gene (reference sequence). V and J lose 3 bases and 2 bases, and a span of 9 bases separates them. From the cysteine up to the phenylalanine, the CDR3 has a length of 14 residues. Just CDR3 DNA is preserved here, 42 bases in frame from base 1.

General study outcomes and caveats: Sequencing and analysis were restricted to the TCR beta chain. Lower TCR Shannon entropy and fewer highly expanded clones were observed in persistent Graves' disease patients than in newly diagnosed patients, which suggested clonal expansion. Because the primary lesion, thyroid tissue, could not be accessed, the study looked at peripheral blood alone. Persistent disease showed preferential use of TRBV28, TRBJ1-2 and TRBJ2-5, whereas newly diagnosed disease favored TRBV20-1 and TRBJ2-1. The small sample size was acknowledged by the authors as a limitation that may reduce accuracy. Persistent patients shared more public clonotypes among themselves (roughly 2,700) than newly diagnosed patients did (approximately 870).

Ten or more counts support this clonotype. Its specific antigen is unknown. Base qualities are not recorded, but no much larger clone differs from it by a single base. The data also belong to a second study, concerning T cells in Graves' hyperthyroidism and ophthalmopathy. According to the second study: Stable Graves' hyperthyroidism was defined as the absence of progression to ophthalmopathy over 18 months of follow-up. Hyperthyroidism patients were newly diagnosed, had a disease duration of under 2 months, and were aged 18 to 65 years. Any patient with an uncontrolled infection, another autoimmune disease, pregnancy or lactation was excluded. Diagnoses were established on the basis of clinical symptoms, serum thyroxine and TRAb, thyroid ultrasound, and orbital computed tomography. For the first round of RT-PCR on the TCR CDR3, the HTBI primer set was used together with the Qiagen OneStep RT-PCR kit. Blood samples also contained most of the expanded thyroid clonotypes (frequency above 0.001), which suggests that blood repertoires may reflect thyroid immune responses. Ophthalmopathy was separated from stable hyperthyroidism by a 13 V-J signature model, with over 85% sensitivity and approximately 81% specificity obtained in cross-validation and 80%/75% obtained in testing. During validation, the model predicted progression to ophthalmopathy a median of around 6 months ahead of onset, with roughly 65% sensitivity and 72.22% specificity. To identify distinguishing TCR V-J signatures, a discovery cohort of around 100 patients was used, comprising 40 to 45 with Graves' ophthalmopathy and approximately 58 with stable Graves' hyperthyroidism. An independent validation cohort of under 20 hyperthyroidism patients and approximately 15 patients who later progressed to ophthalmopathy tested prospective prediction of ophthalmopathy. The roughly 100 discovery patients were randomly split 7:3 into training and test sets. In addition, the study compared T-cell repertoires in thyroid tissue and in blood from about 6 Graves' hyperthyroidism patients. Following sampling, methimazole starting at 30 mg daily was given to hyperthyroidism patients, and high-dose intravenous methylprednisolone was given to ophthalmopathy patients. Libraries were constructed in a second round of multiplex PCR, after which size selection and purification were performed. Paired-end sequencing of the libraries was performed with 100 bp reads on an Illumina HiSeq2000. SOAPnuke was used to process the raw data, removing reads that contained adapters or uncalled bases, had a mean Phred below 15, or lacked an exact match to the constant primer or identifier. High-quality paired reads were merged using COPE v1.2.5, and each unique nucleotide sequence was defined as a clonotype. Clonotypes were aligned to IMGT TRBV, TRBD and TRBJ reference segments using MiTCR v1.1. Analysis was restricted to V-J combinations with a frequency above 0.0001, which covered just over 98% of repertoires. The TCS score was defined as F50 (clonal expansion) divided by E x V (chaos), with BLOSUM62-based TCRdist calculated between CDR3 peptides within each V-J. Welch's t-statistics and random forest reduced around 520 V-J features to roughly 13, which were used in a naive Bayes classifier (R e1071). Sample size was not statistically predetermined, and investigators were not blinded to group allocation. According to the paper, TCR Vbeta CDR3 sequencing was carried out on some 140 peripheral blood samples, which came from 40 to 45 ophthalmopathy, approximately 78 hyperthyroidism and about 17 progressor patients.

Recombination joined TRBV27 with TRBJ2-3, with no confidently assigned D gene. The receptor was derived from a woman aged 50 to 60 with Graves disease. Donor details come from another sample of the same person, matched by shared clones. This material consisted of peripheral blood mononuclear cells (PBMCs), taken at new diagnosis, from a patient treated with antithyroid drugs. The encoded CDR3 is CASSLVGLTDTQYF. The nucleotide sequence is TGTGCCAGCAGTTTGGTGGGCCTCACAGATACGCAGTATTTT.